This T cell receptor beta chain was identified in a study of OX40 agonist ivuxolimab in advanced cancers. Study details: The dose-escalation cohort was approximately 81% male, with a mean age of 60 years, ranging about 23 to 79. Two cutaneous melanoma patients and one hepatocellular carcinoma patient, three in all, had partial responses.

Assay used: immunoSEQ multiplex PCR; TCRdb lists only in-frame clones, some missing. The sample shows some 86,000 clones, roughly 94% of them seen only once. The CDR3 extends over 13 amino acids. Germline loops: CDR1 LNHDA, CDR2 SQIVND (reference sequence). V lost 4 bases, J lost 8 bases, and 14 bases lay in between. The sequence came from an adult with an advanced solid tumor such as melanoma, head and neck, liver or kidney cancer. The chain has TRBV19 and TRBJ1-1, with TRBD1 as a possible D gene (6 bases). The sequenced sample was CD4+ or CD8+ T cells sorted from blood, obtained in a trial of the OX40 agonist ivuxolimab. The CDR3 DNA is TGTGCCAGTAGTACGTGGGGGGGGCAGGAAGCTTTCTTT. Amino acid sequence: CASSTWGGQEAFF. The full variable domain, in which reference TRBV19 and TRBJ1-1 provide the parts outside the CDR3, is DGGITQSPKYLFRKEGQNVTLSCEQNLNHDAMYWYRQDPGQGLRLIYYSQIVNDFQKGDIAEGYSVSREKKESFPLTVTSAQKNPTAFYLCASSTWGGQEAFFGQGTRLTVV.